The present entry profiles one TCR beta chain with its context. The data originate from a study of cytomegalovirus exposure and HLA in healthy donors. The germline gives CDR1 MNHNS, CDR2 SASEGT. Losses at the gene ends were 2 bases for V and 8 bases for J; bases not matched to a gene: 13. The CDR3 covers 16 residues. The PCR had 60 Vbeta and 13 Jbeta primers. TCRdb's copy holds only in-frame clones and misses some; the assay was immunoSEQ multiplex PCR. The sample consists of roughly 120,000 clones, approximately 80% of them appearing once. Source material: PBMCs. This chain joins TRBV6-1 and TRBJ1-2; TRBD1 matches 8 bases. This receptor was taken from a man between 45 and 60 years old in good health and CMV-seronegative. CDR3 in amino acids: CASSEMGQAPTRGYTF. The CDR3 nucleotides are TGTGCCAGCAGTGAAATGGGACAGGCCCCTACTAGGGGCTACACCTTC.